This T cell receptor (beta chain) was recovered during a study of CD8 T cells in Susac syndrome. The patients who served as multiple sclerosis controls were treatment-naive and had stable or active relapsing-remitting disease that fulfilled the revised McDonald criteria. RNA amounts of about 0.45 to 1 ug underwent reverse transcription with random hexamers. With immunoSEQ multiplex PCR, TCR beta CDR3 was amplified across 54 Vbeta and 13 Jbeta. TCRdb ran MiXCR on the immunoSEQ multiplex PCR reads and lists one entry per CDR3 protein. This sample has 130,000 or so distinct CDR3 sequences, with 65% to 90% found just once. Per germline, CDR1 MNHNS and CDR2 SASEGT. V was pared by 10 bases and J by 5 bases, with 34 bases between. The CDR3 is 19 amino acids.

The sample taken for sequencing was CD8+ T cells from PBMCs. This rearrangement joins TRBV6-1 to TRBJ2-3; D may be TRBD2 (5 bases). This clonotype originated in a human donor with multiple sclerosis. The CDR3 sequence: CATHSLPPGMSGFGDTQYF. The CDR3 bases are TGTGCCACCCATTCACTCCCCCCCGGGATGTCGGGGTTTGGAGATACGCAGTATTTT.